This T cell receptor (beta chain) was sequenced for a study of cytomegalovirus exposure and HLA in healthy donors. The overall study: From HLA-typed donors, an early data release held approximately 85 million unique TCRs. Among about 400 genotyped donors, about 83% fell in the Caucasian-associated ancestry cluster.

Primers for the PCR totalled 60 Vbeta and 13 Jbeta. Original analysis: As a later analysis found, there were 78 million or so unique TCR beta chains, of which roughly 11 million were shared. TCRdb keeps only in-frame clones here, not all; method: immunoSEQ multiplex PCR. The V and J calls and clone size are taken from that table; D and trimming were inferred from the DNA. Seen here are approximately 130,000 clones, about 77% observed once, and the top ten hold 1% to 1.5%. At collection, donors were nominally healthy, but unrecorded immune exposures were probable. Sequenced sample: PBMCs. The TCR originated in a man aged 45-65 years in good health and CMV-seronegative.

The CDR3 protein is CASGLVPERTGRSYEQYF. DNA for the CDR3: TGTGCTAGTGGTTTGGTACCAGAAAGGACAGGGAGGTCCTACGAGCAGTACTTC. The gene calls are TRBV12-5 and TRBJ2-7; 8 bases are shared with TRBD1. Trimming at V came to 0 bases and at J to 1 base, leaving 11 bases not matched to a gene. This CDR3 has 18 amino acids. CDR1 LGHNT and CDR2 FRNRAP come from the germline V gene.